A selection of T cell receptor beta chains follows, all from one sample in a study of radiation and T cells in renal cell carcinoma. This table comes from immunoSEQ multiplex PCR, and its TCRdb copy is limited to in-frame clones, with some not included. In the table there are fewer than 80,000 clones, over 80% of which are singletons. This specimen was blood, taken from a patient whose treatment included radiotherapy and nephrectomy. The receptors originated from a woman aged 55-69 years with renal cell carcinoma. The CDR3 runs from the conserved cysteine through the conserved F or W. Fields, in order: J gene, clone size, V gene, D gene, CDR3 protein, CDR3 DNA. A D gene is named only where the DNA matches it firmly. Expanded clones get a size class; other rows say once, few or many, or leave the size out.

j_call: TRBJ2-3
clone_size: -
v_call: TRBV6-1
d_call: TRBD2
cdr3_aa: CASSEGTSPLTDTQYF
cdr3_nt: TGTGCCAGCAGTGAAGGGACTAGCCCTCTCACAGATACGCAGTATTTT

j_call: TRBJ2-5
clone_size: -
v_call: TRBV5-1
d_call: TRBD1
cdr3_aa: CASSSGTGGVGTQYF
cdr3_nt: TGCGCCAGCAGCTCCGGGACAGGGGGCGTGGGGACCCAGTACTTC

j_call: TRBJ2-7
clone_size: -
v_call: TRBV5-4
d_call: -
cdr3_aa: CASSLAGTDREQYF
cdr3_nt: TGTGCCAGCAGCTTGGCAGGGACCGACAGAGAGCAGTACTTC

j_call: TRBJ1-1
clone_size: -
v_call: TRBV11-3
d_call: -
cdr3_aa: CASSWTGNTEAFF
cdr3_nt: TGTGCCAGCAGCTGGACTGGGAACACTGAAGCTTTCTTT

j_call: TRBJ2-1
clone_size: -
v_call: TRBV15
d_call: TRBD2
cdr3_aa: CATSRGLAGVLNEQFF
cdr3_nt: TGTGCCACCAGCAGAGGACTAGCGGGGGTCCTGAATGAGCAGTTCTTC

j_call: TRBJ2-7
clone_size: -
v_call: TRBV5-1
d_call: -
cdr3_aa: CASSLQATTYEQYF
cdr3_nt: TGCGCCAGCAGCCTACAAGCGACAACCTACGAGCAGTACTTC

j_call: TRBJ1-4
clone_size: -
v_call: TRBV5-4
d_call: -
cdr3_aa: CASSASGRPNEKLFF
cdr3_nt: TGTGCCAGCAGCGCCTCGGGAAGGCCTAATGAAAAACTGTTTTTT

j_call: TRBJ1-2
clone_size: -
v_call: TRBV5-4
d_call: TRBD1
cdr3_aa: CASSFGDRGRYTF
cdr3_nt: TGTGCCAGCAGCTTTGGGGACAGGGGACGCTACACCTTC

j_call: TRBJ1-6
clone_size: few
v_call: TRBV9
d_call: -
cdr3_aa: CASNQGLGSPLHF
cdr3_nt: TGTGCCAGCAACCAGGGTCTCGGTTCACCCCTCCACTTT

j_call: TRBJ1-6
clone_size: -
v_call: TRBV19
d_call: TRBD1
cdr3_aa: CATSATGGLVVSSPLHF
cdr3_nt: TGTGCCACGTCGGCCACAGGGGGCCTTGTCGTTTCTTCACCCCTCCACTTT

j_call: TRBJ1-1
clone_size: -
v_call: TRBV30
d_call: -
cdr3_aa: CAWSVVAKPTEAFF
cdr3_nt: TGTGCCTGGAGTGTAGTAGCCAAGCCCACTGAAGCTTTCTTT

j_call: TRBJ2-7
clone_size: -
v_call: TRBV5-1
d_call: -
cdr3_aa: CASSSPSGGAPHEQYF
cdr3_nt: TGCGCCAGCAGCTCCCCTTCCGGAGGGGCCCCCCACGAGCAGTACTTC

j_call: TRBJ1-6
clone_size: -
v_call: TRBV2
d_call: -
cdr3_aa: CASRAGWGGSYNSPLHF
cdr3_nt: TGTGCCAGCAGGGCCGGGTGGGGCGGCTCCTATAATTCACCCCTCCACTTT

j_call: TRBJ2-1
clone_size: -
v_call: TRBV25-1
d_call: TRBD1
cdr3_aa: CASSDVRDRGSNEQFF
cdr3_nt: TGTGCCAGCAGTGATGTCCGGGACAGGGGATCCAATGAGCAGTTCTTC

j_call: TRBJ2-2
clone_size: -
v_call: TRBV5-8
d_call: -
cdr3_aa: CASRPGFELFF
cdr3_nt: TGTGCCAGCAGGCCGGGCTTTGAGCTGTTTTTT

j_call: TRBJ2-3
clone_size: -
v_call: TRBV6-5
d_call: -
cdr3_aa: CASSRGTDTQYF
cdr3_nt: TGTGCCAGCAGTAGAGGGACAGATACGCAGTATTTT

j_call: TRBJ1-5
clone_size: once
v_call: TRBV7-9
d_call: -
cdr3_aa: CASSPGRGNQPQHF
cdr3_nt: TGTGCCAGCAGTCCAGGGCGGGGGAATCAGCCCCAGCATTTT

j_call: TRBJ2-7
clone_size: -
v_call: TRBV28
d_call: -
cdr3_aa: CASSLSYRGGIGLAAYEQYF
cdr3_nt: TGTGCCAGCAGTTTATCTTACAGGGGAGGTATTGGACTAGCAGCCTACGAGCAGTACTTC

j_call: TRBJ2-7
clone_size: -
v_call: TRBV7-9
d_call: TRBD2
cdr3_aa: CASRQVGLAGGLEQYF
cdr3_nt: TGTGCCAGCAGACAAGTGGGACTAGCGGGAGGGCTCGAGCAGTACTTC

j_call: TRBJ2-7
clone_size: -
v_call: TRBV28
d_call: -
cdr3_aa: CASNGRDLRREQYF
cdr3_nt: TGTGCCAGCAATGGCCGGGACCTGCGGCGGGAGCAGTACTTC

j_call: TRBJ1-3
clone_size: few
v_call: TRBV6-6
d_call: -
cdr3_aa: CASSYWAMTTGNTIYF
cdr3_nt: TGTGCCAGCAGTTACTGGGCGATGACTACTGGAAACACCATATATTTT

j_call: TRBJ2-7
clone_size: once
v_call: TRBV5-1
d_call: -
cdr3_aa: CASSLVPESTYEQYF
cdr3_nt: TGCGCCAGCAGCTTGGTGCCGGAATCAACCTACGAGCAGTACTTC

j_call: TRBJ2-2
clone_size: -
v_call: TRBV6-6
d_call: -
cdr3_aa: CASSLGMHTGELFF
cdr3_nt: TGTGCCAGCAGTCTGGGGATGCACACCGGGGAGCTGTTTTTT

j_call: TRBJ1-2
clone_size: once
v_call: TRBV4-1
d_call: TRBD1
cdr3_aa: CASSQEGQSANYGYTF
cdr3_nt: TGCGCCAGCAGCCAAGAGGGACAGTCCGCTAACTATGGCTACACCTTC

j_call: TRBJ2-7
clone_size: -
v_call: TRBV7-2
d_call: -
cdr3_aa: CASSENPMPLYEQYF
cdr3_nt: TGTGCCAGCAGCGAGAACCCCATGCCCCTCTACGAGCAGTACTTC

j_call: TRBJ1-2
clone_size: -
v_call: TRBV6-1
d_call: -
cdr3_aa: CASSAEGIYGYTF
cdr3_nt: TGTGCCAGCAGTGCGGAGGGGATCTATGGCTACACCTTC

j_call: TRBJ2-2
clone_size: -
v_call: TRBV10-3
d_call: TRBD2
cdr3_aa: CAISEAGGRSTGELFF
cdr3_nt: TGTGCCATCAGTGAGGCGGGAGGTCGGAGCACCGGGGAGCTGTTTTTT

j_call: TRBJ2-1
clone_size: -
v_call: TRBV7-9
d_call: -
cdr3_aa: CASSLGAFSAGDEQFF
cdr3_nt: TGTGCCAGCAGCTTAGGAGCTTTTTCGGCCGGCGATGAGCAGTTCTTC

j_call: TRBJ2-7
clone_size: -
v_call: TRBV11-2
d_call: -
cdr3_aa: CASSLFGPEPYEQYF
cdr3_nt: TGTGCCAGCAGCCTCTTCGGGCCGGAGCCCTACGAGCAGTACTTC

j_call: TRBJ1-4
clone_size: once
v_call: TRBV5-1
d_call: -
cdr3_aa: CASSPGRGGEKLFF
cdr3_nt: TGCGCCAGCAGCCCAGGACGGGGAGGTGAAAAACTGTTTTTT

j_call: TRBJ2-7
clone_size: once
v_call: TRBV5-1
d_call: TRBD1
cdr3_aa: CASSFGTGGYEQYF
cdr3_nt: TGCGCCAGCAGCTTCGGGACAGGGGGCTACGAGCAGTACTTC

j_call: TRBJ2-3
clone_size: few
v_call: TRBV7-7
d_call: TRBD2
cdr3_aa: CASSLEVAGSTDTQYF
cdr3_nt: TGTGCTAGCAGCTTAGAAGTAGCGGGGTCCACAGATACGCAGTATTTT

j_call: TRBJ1-1
clone_size: -
v_call: TRBV6-1
d_call: -
cdr3_aa: CASRPQEINTEAFF
cdr3_nt: TGTGCCAGCAGGCCACAGGAGATCAACACTGAAGCTTTCTTT

j_call: TRBJ1-6
clone_size: -
v_call: TRBV5-1
d_call: -
cdr3_aa: CASSSEFSGSSYNSPLHF
cdr3_nt: TGCGCCAGCAGCTCAGAATTCTCAGGTAGCTCCTATAATTCACCCCTCCACTTT

j_call: TRBJ2-3
clone_size: once
v_call: TRBV2
d_call: -
cdr3_aa: CASSDGGIITDTQYF
cdr3_nt: TGTGCCAGCAGTGATGGAGGAATCATCACAGATACGCAGTATTTT

j_call: TRBJ1-3
clone_size: -
v_call: TRBV19
d_call: -
cdr3_aa: CASSIDGTIGNTIYF
cdr3_nt: TGTGCCAGTAGTATCGATGGGACAATTGGAAACACCATATATTTT

j_call: TRBJ1-1
clone_size: -
v_call: TRBV29-1
d_call: -
cdr3_aa: CSVSWDRNTEAFF
cdr3_nt: TGCAGCGTTAGTTGGGATAGAAACACTGAAGCTTTCTTT

j_call: TRBJ1-1
clone_size: -
v_call: TRBV9
d_call: -
cdr3_aa: CASSPPRVNTEAFF
cdr3_nt: TGTGCCAGCAGCCCCCCCAGGGTGAACACTGAAGCTTTCTTT

j_call: TRBJ2-1
clone_size: -
v_call: TRBV7-2
d_call: -
cdr3_aa: CASSSTSGTGYNEQFF
cdr3_nt: TGTGCCAGCAGCTCTACTTCCGGGACGGGATACAATGAGCAGTTCTTC

j_call: TRBJ2-1
clone_size: -
v_call: TRBV15
d_call: -
cdr3_aa: CATSRLGANEQFF
cdr3_nt: TGTGCCACCAGCAGGTTGGGGGCGAATGAGCAGTTCTTC

j_call: TRBJ2-5
clone_size: -
v_call: TRBV2
d_call: -
cdr3_aa: CASSAGRAWETQYF
cdr3_nt: TGTGCCAGCAGTGCGGGCAGGGCATGGGAGACCCAGTACTTC

j_call: TRBJ2-6
clone_size: -
v_call: TRBV7-8
d_call: -
cdr3_aa: CASTIAGANVLTF
cdr3_nt: TGTGCCAGCACCATCGCGGGGGCCAACGTCCTGACTTTC

j_call: TRBJ1-6
clone_size: few
v_call: TRBV30
d_call: -
cdr3_aa: CAWSVIRDVYNSPLHF
cdr3_nt: TGTGCCTGGAGTGTAATCCGGGACGTCTATAATTCACCCCTCCACTTT

j_call: TRBJ1-3
clone_size: -
v_call: TRBV13
d_call: -
cdr3_aa: CASSLLNTIYF
cdr3_nt: TGTGCCAGCAGCCTTTTGAACACCATATATTTT

j_call: TRBJ2-5
clone_size: once
v_call: TRBV5-8
d_call: -
cdr3_aa: CASSLSAARTQYF
cdr3_nt: TGTGCCAGCAGCCTGTCGGCTGCCCGGACCCAGTACTTC

j_call: TRBJ2-1
clone_size: -
v_call: TRBV6-5
d_call: -
cdr3_aa: CASSPTDTYYNEQFF
cdr3_nt: TGTGCCAGCAGTCCCACGGACACCTATTACAATGAGCAGTTCTTC

j_call: TRBJ1-1
clone_size: -
v_call: TRBV9
d_call: -
cdr3_aa: CASSVGEVNTEAFF
cdr3_nt: TGTGCCAGCAGCGTAGGGGAAGTGAACACTGAAGCTTTCTTT

j_call: TRBJ1-2
clone_size: -
v_call: TRBV11-2
d_call: TRBD1
cdr3_aa: CASSPGQGAGYYGYTF
cdr3_nt: TGTGCCAGCAGCCCGGGACAGGGGGCCGGTTATTATGGCTACACCTTC

j_call: TRBJ1-2
clone_size: -
v_call: TRBV19
d_call: -
cdr3_aa: CASSIIGRRNGYTF
cdr3_nt: TGTGCCAGTAGTATAATTGGGCGGCGTAATGGCTACACCTTC

j_call: TRBJ2-2
clone_size: once
v_call: TRBV7-9
d_call: -
cdr3_aa: CASSSMRNQNTGELFF
cdr3_nt: TGTGCCAGCAGCTCCATGAGAAATCAGAACACCGGGGAGCTGTTTTTT

j_call: TRBJ1-5
clone_size: -
v_call: TRBV15
d_call: -
cdr3_aa: CATSRDNGLGQPQHF
cdr3_nt: TGTGCCACCAGCAGAGATAATGGGTTGGGCCAGCCCCAGCATTTT

j_call: TRBJ1-2
clone_size: -
v_call: TRBV7-9
d_call: -
cdr3_aa: CASSSRRDSPDQSNYGYTF
cdr3_nt: TGTGCCAGCAGCTCGCGCCGCGACAGTCCGGATCAATCTAACTATGGCTACACCTTC

j_call: TRBJ2-7
clone_size: once
v_call: TRBV9
d_call: -
cdr3_aa: CASSATGTPSYEQYF
cdr3_nt: TGTGCCAGCAGCGCCACCGGGACCCCATCCTACGAGCAGTACTTC

j_call: TRBJ1-6
clone_size: medium-sized
v_call: TRBV5-1
d_call: -
cdr3_aa: CASSFRDSLAGLHF
cdr3_nt: TGCGCCAGCAGCTTCCGGGACTCCCTGGCCGGGCTCCACTTT

j_call: TRBJ2-7
clone_size: few
v_call: TRBV28
d_call: -
cdr3_aa: CASISGLNYEQYF
cdr3_nt: TGTGCCAGCATTTCAGGACTGAACTACGAGCAGTACTTC

j_call: TRBJ2-7
clone_size: -
v_call: TRBV29-1
d_call: TRBD1
cdr3_aa: CSVARGTESYEQYF
cdr3_nt: TGCAGCGTTGCGAGGGGGACAGAAAGCTACGAGCAGTACTTC

j_call: TRBJ2-3
clone_size: few
v_call: TRBV15
d_call: -
cdr3_aa: CATSRMTQRLSTDTQYF
cdr3_nt: TGTGCCACCAGCAGAATGACACAGCGACTTAGCACAGATACGCAGTATTTT